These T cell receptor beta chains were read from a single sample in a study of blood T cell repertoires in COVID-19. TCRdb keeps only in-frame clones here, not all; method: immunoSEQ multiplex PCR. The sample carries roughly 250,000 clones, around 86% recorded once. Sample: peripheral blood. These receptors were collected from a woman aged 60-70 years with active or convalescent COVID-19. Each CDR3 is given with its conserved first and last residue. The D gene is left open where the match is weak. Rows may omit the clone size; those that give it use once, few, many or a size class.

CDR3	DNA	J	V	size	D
CASSLAGLGTEAFF	TGTGCCAGCAGCTTAGCGGGCTTGGGCACTGAAGCTTTCTTT	TRBJ1-1	TRBV7-2	few	.
CASSQSSQGARGTQYF	TGTGCCAGCAGCCAAAGTTCCCAGGGGGCGAGGGGGACCCAGTACTTC	TRBJ2-5	TRBV3-1/TRBV3-2	.	TRBD1
CASSSSLAVGTDTQYF	TGTGCCAGCAGCTCCTCACTAGCGGTAGGCACAGATACGCAGTATTTT	TRBJ2-3	TRBV11-2	.	TRBD2
CATSQGSQPQHF	TGTGCCACCTCCCAGGGGAGTCAGCCCCAGCATTTT	TRBJ1-5	TRBV18	.	.
CASIGGSQETQYF	TGTGCCAGCATCGGGGGGAGCCAAGAGACCCAGTACTTC	TRBJ2-5	TRBV27	.	TRBD2
CASSYKVGTGLHEQYF	TGTGCCAGCAGTTACAAGGTTGGGACAGGGCTCCACGAGCAGTACTTC	TRBJ2-7	TRBV6-2/TRBV6-3	.	TRBD1
CAISEPGQAIAYEQYF	TGTGCCATCAGTGAACCCGGACAGGCGATAGCCTACGAGCAGTACTTC	TRBJ2-7	TRBV10-3	.	TRBD1
CASSHDRGRGTEAFF	TGCGCCAGCAGCCATGACAGGGGGAGAGGAACTGAAGCTTTCTTT	TRBJ1-1	TRBV4-3	.	TRBD1
CASSRQTGAAYEQYF	TGTGCCAGCTCACGTCAGACAGGGGCTGCCTACGAGCAGTACTTC	TRBJ2-7	TRBV18	.	TRBD1
CASSEIGTGETQYF	TGTGCCAGCAGTGAAATTGGGACAGGGGAGACCCAGTACTTC	TRBJ2-5	TRBV2	once	TRBD1
CASSPGQSYQPQHF	TGTGCCAGCAGTCCCGGACAGTCGTATCAGCCCCAGCATTTT	TRBJ1-5	TRBV28	.	.